The 26 T cell receptor beta chains below all came from one sample that was sequenced in a study of T cell responses to AZD1222 COVID-19 vaccine. Repertoires were generated with immunoSEQ multiplex PCR, while TCRdb's copy carries only in-frame clones and drops some. Of more than 100,000 clones listed, 90% are singletons. The specimen comprised peripheral blood, sampled on day 0 of AZD1222 vaccination. The receptors stem from an adult in good health.

This chain uses TRBV6-2 or TRBV6-3 with TRBJ2-4; D unresolved. Germline V CDR1 and CDR2: MNHEY, SVGEGT. CDR3 length equals 12 residues. The germline V and J ends were trimmed by 0 bases and 12 bases, with 9 bases remaining between them. CDR3 coding DNA: TGTGCCAGCAGTTACTCGACGCTGGGTCAGTACTTC. Translation gives CASSYSTLGQYF.

This clone has just one count. This chain links TRBV10-3 with TRBJ1-3, with a weak D call TRBD1 (5 bases). V was clipped by 10 bases and J by 8 bases, with 12 bases between them. Germline values: CDR1 ENHRY, CDR2 SYGVKD. The length of the CDR3 is 11 residues. CDR3 residues: CASTGAHTIYF. The CDR3 DNA reads as TGTGCCAGCACAGGCGCTCACACCATATATTTT.

V is TRBV5-5 and J is TRBJ2-2, with 11 bases lining up with TRBD1. Per germline, CDR1 SGHKS and CDR2 YYEKEE (reference sequence). The CDR3 is made up of 17 amino acids. The V segment lost 1 base and the J segment 5 bases; nucleotides outside the gene matches: 7. DNA of the CDR3: TGTGCCAGCAGCTTGAGAGGACAGGGGGCGGAAACCGGGGAGCTGTTTTTT. Its protein product is CASSLRGQGAETGELFF.

The chain couples TRBV12-5 to TRBJ2-5; TRBD1 matches 9 bases. Per germline, CDR1 LGHNT and CDR2 FRNRAP. V gave up 7 bases and J gave up 5 bases; unmatched junction bases: 11. The CDR3 spans 15 residues. In DNA form, the CDR3 reads TGTGCTAGTGCCTTCCAGACAGGGGGTCAGGAGACCCAGTACTTC. Translating it yields CASAFQTGGQETQYF.

The chain employs TRBV6-5 and TRBJ1-1; unclear D gene. The CDR3 spans 13 residues. The ends were cut back, 8 bases at V and 2 bases at J, with 12 bases in the middle. Germline CDR1 is MNHEY and CDR2 is SVGAGI. CDR3 region: CASLVGPNTEAFF. As DNA, the CDR3 is TGTGCCAGCTTGGTGGGCCCCAACACTGAAGCTTTCTTT.

This clone was seen just once. The V gene is TRBV19, the J gene TRBJ1-5; 9 bases are a match to TRBD1. CDR3 length equals 16 residues. Germline V lookup: CDR1 LNHDA, CDR2 SQIVND (reference sequence). Germline trimming cut 6 bases from V and 0 bases from J; bases unmatched to any gene: 6. The CDR3 sequence is CASRRTGVDSNQPQHF. The CDR3 region has the DNA TGTGCCAGTAGACGGACAGGGGTTGATAGCAATCAGCCCCAGCATTTT.

This chain connects TRBV14 to TRBJ1-4; 7 bases fit TRBD1. Trimming cost V 0 bases and J 8 bases; bases outside gene matches: 9. Per germline, CDR1 SGHDN and CDR2 FVKESK. The CDR3 extends over 16 amino acids. The CDR3 DNA reads as TGTGCCAGCAGCCAAGAACACAGGGGCAGGCGGGAAAAACTGTTTTTT. This codes for CASSQEHRGRREKLFF.

The chain employs TRBV15 and TRBJ1-5; 10 positions match TRBD1. CDR1 LNHNV and CDR2 YYDKDF come from the germline V gene (reference sequence). The CDR3 is 19 residues long. The V segment lost 3 bases and the J segment 4 bases; nucleotides outside the gene matches: 15. DNA for the CDR3: TGTGCCACCAGCAGGGCTTTCCGGGACAGGGGTCAATTGAATCAGCCCCAGCATTTT. It specifies CATSRAFRDRGQLNQPQHF.

The V call is TRBV6-4, the J call TRBJ1-4, with D tentatively TRBD1 (5 bases). This CDR3 is built from 14 residues. The ends were cut back, 10 bases at V and 7 bases at J, with 19 bases in the middle. The germline V gene has CDR1 MRHNA and CDR2 SNTAGT. As DNA, the CDR3 is TGTGCCACCCAGCTAGGGGCGCGGAGTGAAAAACTGTTTTTT. Its protein product is CATQLGARSEKLFF.

This chain links TRBV7-9 with TRBJ1-6, with D possibly matching TRBD1 (5 bases). The CDR3 consists of 15 residues. The V end lost 3 bases, the J end lost 4 bases, and 10 bases lay between the germline ends. The germline V gene has CDR1 SEHNR and CDR2 FQNEAQ (reference sequence). CDR3 bases: TGTGCCAGCAGCTTGGGGCACCTTTATAATTCACCCCTCCACTTT. As protein: CASSLGHLYNSPLHF.

CDR3 region: CASSRQGDEQYF. The CDR3 nucleotides read TGCGCCAGCAGCAGACAGGGTGATGAGCAGTACTTC. The J gene is TRBJ2-7, the V gene TRBV5-1; 7 nucleotides align to TRBD1. The CDR3 extends over 12 amino acids. The junction had 5 bases not matched to a gene; V was cut back by 4 bases and J by 7 bases. The V gene's germline CDR1 is SGHRS and CDR2 YFSETQ.

The rearrangement uses TRBV11-2 and TRBJ2-3; no clear D gene. Germline CDR1 SGHAT, CDR2 FQNNGV. Trimming shortened V by 6 bases and J by 4 bases, and 26 bases separated the two germline ends. The CDR3 runs 18 residues. CDR3 amino acids: CASSPKGSARIMADTQYF. CDR3 coding DNA: TGTGCCAGCAGTCCTAAAGGGTCTGCTAGAATCATGGCAGATACGCAGTATTTT.

The J gene is TRBJ1-6, the V gene TRBV5-6, with D uncertain. Per the germline V gene, CDR1 is SGHDT and CDR2 is YYEEEE. V was shortened by 3 bases and J by 9 bases, with 10 bases between the two germline ends. This CDR3 has 13 amino acids. CDR3 in amino acids: CASSSRERSPLHF. CDR3 bases: TGTGCCAGCAGCTCGAGGGAACGTTCACCCCTCCACTTT.

The V call is TRBV5-1, the J call TRBJ2-7; D is possibly TRBD1 (5 bases). Germline V gene data show CDR1 as SGHRS and CDR2 as YFSETQ. Trimming removed 4 bases at V and 2 bases at J, with 16 bases between. This CDR3 is 15 amino acids long. The CDR3 loop reads CASSPQGAGAYEQYF. The CDR3 coding sequence is TGCGCCAGCAGCCCGCAGGGTGCTGGGGCCTACGAGCAGTACTTC.

The chain carries TRBV4-1 and TRBJ1-5; perhaps TRBD1 as D (5 bases). There are 15 residues in the CDR3. The germline V gene encodes CDR1 MGHRA and CDR2 YSYEKL. The V end was cut by 1 base, the J end by 6 bases, with 13 bases between. The CDR3 is CASSQVQGVSQPQHF. The CDR3 coding sequence is TGCGCCAGCAGCCAAGTCCAGGGAGTGAGTCAGCCCCAGCATTTT.

J is TRBJ1-2 and V is TRBV9; D uncertain. V lost 0 bases to trimming and J lost 5 bases, with 11 bases between them. The CDR3 totals 14 residues. Germline CDR1 SGDLS, CDR2 YYNGEE. The CDR3 region is CASSVVGQVYGYTF. The CDR3 DNA is TGTGCCAGCAGCGTAGTTGGCCAGGTTTATGGCTACACCTTC.

DNA for the CDR3: TGTGCCAGTAGTATCCAGGGTGAAGACACTGAAGCTTTCTTT. Translating it yields CASSIQGEDTEAFF. This chain uses TRBV19 with TRBJ1-1; maybe TRBD1 (5 bases). This CDR3 has 14 residues. V lost 3 bases and J lost 3, with 11 bases in between. Germline CDR1 reads LNHDA; CDR2 reads SQIVND (reference sequence).

This sequence joins TRBV3-1 (or the pseudogene TRBV3-2) and TRBJ2-2; D is unresolved. Germline V gene lookup returns CDR1 LGHDT and CDR2 YNNKEL (reference sequence). CDR3 length: 13 amino acids. V lost 4 bases and J 9 bases, leaving 12 bases between the germline ends. CDR3 nucleotide sequence: TGTGCCAGCAGCCCTCAGGTTACCCGGGAGCTGTTTTTT. Its translation is CASSPQVTRELFF.

The table lists this clone with a count of one. The V and J genes are TRBV7-9 and TRBJ2-5; TRBD1 aligns across 8 bases. The V segment lost 5 bases and the J segment 5 bases; nucleotides outside the gene matches: 10. Germline CDR1 reads SEHNR; CDR2 reads FQNEAQ (reference sequence). The CDR3 has 15 amino acids. CDR3 in amino acids: CASSPPDRGTETQYF. CDR3 in DNA: TGTGCCAGCAGCCCACCCGACAGGGGTACGGAGACCCAGTACTTC.

The chain has TRBV4-1 and TRBJ1-1; D is possibly TRBD1 (6 bases). CDR1 is MGHRA, CDR2 YSYEKL, per germline. CDR3 size: 13 residues. Trimming left V 6 bases short and J 4 bases short, with 12 bases between. The CDR3 reads CASSEVGGTEAFF. CDR3 nucleotides: TGCGCCAGCAGTGAGGTAGGGGGCACTGAAGCTTTCTTT.

A single count supports this clone. This chain links TRBV2 with TRBJ2-1; D possibly corresponds to TRBD2 (5 bases). Trimming pared 2 bases from V and 9 bases from J, leaving 20 bases between. This CDR3 has 16 amino acids. Germline V lookup: CDR1 SNHLY, CDR2 FYNNEI. The CDR3 region has the DNA TGTGCCAGCAGTGAACTGAGCGGCCCAATGATTATTGAGCAGTTCTTC. It translates to CASSELSGPMIIEQFF.

The V and J genes are TRBV7-9 and TRBJ1-1; D is unresolved. Germline V lookup: CDR1 SEHNR, CDR2 FQNEAQ (reference sequence). Trimming shortened V by 5 bases and J by 5 bases, and 15 bases separated the two germline ends. The CDR3 totals 14 residues. The CDR3 reads CASSRVGVETEAFF. The CDR3 DNA is TGTGCCAGCAGCCGCGTCGGGGTGGAGACTGAAGCTTTCTTT.

This CDR3 is CASSLLRDREHF. In DNA, the CDR3 is TGTGCCAGCAGCTTGCTCCGGGACAGAGAACACTTT. The J gene is TRBJ1-6, the V gene TRBV5-5, with 7 bases matching TRBD1. The CDR3 spans 12 residues. V gave up 1 base and J gave up 19 bases; unmatched junction bases: 8. Per germline, CDR1 SGHKS and CDR2 YYEKEE (reference sequence).

This chain joins TRBV12-3 or TRBV12-4 and TRBJ2-7; D is uncertain. The CDR3 sequence is 12 residues long. V lost 4 bases and J lost 4, with 8 bases in between. In DNA form, the CDR3 reads TGTGCCAGCAGTTCCCTAGGGTACGAGCAGTACTTC. This sequence encodes CASSSLGYEQYF.

This chain connects TRBV7-9 to TRBJ2-5, with D perhaps matching TRBD2 (5 bases). V lost 5 bases and J 2 bases, leaving 9 bases between the germline ends. The CDR3 covers 13 residues. Germline CDR1 SEHNR, CDR2 FQNEAQ (reference sequence). The CDR3 reads CASSGGLQETQYF. The CDR3 nucleotides are TGTGCCAGCAGCGGCGGACTGCAAGAGACCCAGTACTTC.

This clone was picked up a small number of times. This chain uses TRBV24-1 with TRBJ1-1; 8 positions agree with TRBD1. CDR1 is KGHDR, CDR2 SFDVKD, per germline. Unmatched junction bases numbered 7, after V lost 4 bases and J lost 13 bases. The CDR3 consists of 12 residues. For the CDR3, the DNA is TGTGCCACCAGTGAGTCGGACAGGGAGGTTTTCTTT. It is translated as CATSESDREVFF.